This record looks at one T cell receptor (beta chain) sequence and its context. The target of this receptor is not known. Within one base of it there is no much larger clone, and no base qualities were kept. This sample was taken from a study of PD-1 blockade in classical Hodgkin lymphoma (dated by TCRdb to 2020 to 2021). Notes on the research overall: Nivolumab dosing was 3 mg/kg intravenously every 2 weeks, continuing until either disease progression or unacceptable toxicity. The study used TCR beta sequencing and CyTOF to define a peripheral blood immune signature of response to PD-1 blockade in classical Hodgkin lymphoma.

Read against the paper, the sample's time point label means: cycle 4 day 1 (C4D1), after five to seven weeks of nivolumab. Relapse after autologous stem cell transplantation had occurred in all trial patients, and cohorts A, B and C were distinguished by prior brentuximab vedotin exposure. The trial cohort included fewer than 65 patients with relapsed/refractory classical Hodgkin lymphoma, and each patient had a best overall response of complete response, partial response or progressive disease. In the multi-cohort phase II CheckMate 205 trial, trial patients received single-agent nivolumab. Best overall response was determined by an independent review committee according to the 2007 International Working Group response criteria. Trial PBMCs were obtained immediately prior to nivolumab initiation (C1D1) and on therapy at cycle 2 day 1 and cycle 4 day 1. Peripheral blood was collected in 8 mL Vacutainer Cell Preparation Tubes, from which PBMCs were isolated by centrifugation and then cryopreserved.

The Qiagen DNeasy kit was used to extract genomic DNA both from unsorted PBMCs and from the negatively selected CD4+ and CD8+ fractions. TCR beta CDR3 regions were subjected to amplification by immunoSEQ multiplex PCR with primers that anneal to V and J segments. A synthetic immune receptor repertoire was used to minimize amplification bias, and any residual bias was removed computationally once sequencing was done. The original pipeline was this. Repertoire diversity was quantified as the Shannon entropy index using custom Python scripts. Unsorted, CD4+ and CD8+ repertoires were analyzed separately, except in combined analyses where CD4+ and CD8+ sequences were merged in silico. Clonal expansion was defined as at least a 2-fold frequency increase after treatment relative to C1D1, with a pseudocount of 0.5 for undetected baseline clones. Singleton clones were defined as clones with 0 or 1 copy at C1D1, and non-singleton clones were defined as clones with 2 or more copies. Clones expanded in unsorted samples were assigned a CD4+, CD8+ or unknown annotation through matching of protein sequences in sorted samples from the same patient. Diversity changes from C1D1 to C4D1 were tested in paired samples using Wilcoxon tests. TCRdb stores this immuneACCESS table with in-frame sequences only. Part of the clones is absent; in the studies checked, under half of the shortfall reflects unresolved V genes, and no reason is known for the rest. The V and J calls and the clone size are those of that table, but D and trimming were determined from the DNA. The sample table records about 50,000 clones; approximately 72% of these occur just once. The ten largest clones capture 12% of the sample.

What the authors observed across the whole study: Newly diagnosed patients were reported to have lower baseline TCR diversity than healthy donors, and relapsed/refractory patients were reported to have lower baseline TCR diversity still. The study was limited to a single clinical trial cohort, and causes of repertoire differences, possibly disease activity or prior therapy, remained undefined. Lower diversity was observed in patients in whom nivolumab was started less than 1 year after ASCT, and these patients were excluded from later analyses so that confounding by immune reconstitution would be avoided. Trial patients achieving complete response had baseline diversity similar to newly diagnosed patients, whereas partial responders and progressors had significantly lower diversity. CD4+ but not CD8+ TCR diversity rose significantly by C4D1 (p=0.0027 vs p=0.16), most apparent in complete responders (p=0.02).

The clonotype originates from a human donor with classical Hodgkin lymphoma. The sequences come from peripheral blood mononuclear cells (PBMCs), collected before the fourth cycle of nivolumab.

The CDR3: CSVVGQFRSTEAFF. At the DNA level, the sequence is TGCAGCGTTGTTGGACAGTTCCGAAGCACTGAAGCTTTCTTT. Here the chain combines TRBV29-1 and TRBJ1-1; the D segment could be TRBD1, given 6 matching bases. Spanning cysteine to phenylalanine, the CDR3 consists of 14 amino acids. Of the read, only the CDR3 DNA is kept; its 42 bases are in frame from base 1. The junction carries 16 bases between V and J, which are trimmed by 4 bases and 4 bases respectively. CDR1 and CDR2 are drawn from the germline V gene: SQVTM, ANQGSEA.